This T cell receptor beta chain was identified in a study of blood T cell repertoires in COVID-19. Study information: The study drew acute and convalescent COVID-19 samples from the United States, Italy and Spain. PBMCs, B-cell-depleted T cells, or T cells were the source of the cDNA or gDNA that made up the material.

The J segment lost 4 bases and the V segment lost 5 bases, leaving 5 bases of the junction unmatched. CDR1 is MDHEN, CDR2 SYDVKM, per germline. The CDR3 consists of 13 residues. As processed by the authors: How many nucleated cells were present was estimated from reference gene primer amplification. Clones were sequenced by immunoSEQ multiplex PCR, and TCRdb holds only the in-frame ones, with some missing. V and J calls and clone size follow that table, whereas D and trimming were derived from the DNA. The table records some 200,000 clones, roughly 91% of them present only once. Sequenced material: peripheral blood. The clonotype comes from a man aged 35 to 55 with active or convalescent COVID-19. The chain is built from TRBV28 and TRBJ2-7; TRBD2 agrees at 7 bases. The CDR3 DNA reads TGTGCCAGCAGTCGGGGGGAGGCGTACGAGCAGTACTTC. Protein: CASSRGEAYEQYF.